Sequencing of this T cell receptor (beta chain) was carried out in a study of cytomegalovirus exposure and HLA in healthy donors. General observations from the study: Later analysis identified 16,000 or so TCR beta sequences associated with HLA alleles, using a false discovery rate threshold of 0.05.

PCR amplification relied on 60 Vbeta primers (plus 13 Jbeta primers). The assay was immunoSEQ multiplex PCR, and TCRdb's table has in-frame clones only and misses some. The sample has over 150,000 clones; roughly 78% are singletons. Of note for this clone: Its antigen is not identified.

Sequencing was performed on PBMCs. The TCR originated in a girl aged 10 to 17 in good health and CMV-seropositive.

CDR3 loop: CASSYPGGGITEAFF. CDR3 in DNA: TGTGCCAGCAGCTATCCTGGCGGGGGAATCACTGAAGCTTTCTTT. This sequence joins TRBV7-2 and TRBJ1-1; tentatively, D is TRBD1 (5 bases). The CDR3 covers 15 residues. V gave up 4 bases and J gave up 4 bases, with 16 bases separating them. Germline V CDR1 and CDR2: SGHTA, FQGNSA. Variable domain in full (rest from reference TRBV7-2 and TRBJ1-1): GAGVSQSPSNKVTEKGKDVELRCDPISGHTALYWYRQSLGQGLEFLIYFQGNSAPDKSGLPSDRFSAERTGGSVSTLTIQRTQQEDSAVYLCASSYPGGGITEAFFGQGTRLTVV.